The rows below give T cell receptor beta chains drawn from one sample of a study of shared clonotypes between healthy human individuals. The table came from immunoSEQ multiplex PCR; TCRdb's copy has only in-frame clones and leaves some out. Of around 700,000 clones listed, more than 70% are singletons. The sample was memory CD4+ T cells sorted from blood. Source of these receptors: a woman aged 25 to 39 in good health. The CDR3 runs from the conserved cysteine through the conserved F or W. The D gene is left open where the match is weak. Not all rows give a size; the values are once, few, many and, for expanded clones, a class.

d_call,v_call,j_call,clone_size,cdr3_aa,cdr3_nt
-,TRBV7-2,TRBJ1-1,-,CASSPQVPTPEAFF,TGTGCCAGCAGTCCCCAGGTTCCGACACCTGAAGCTTTCTTT
-,TRBV7-9,TRBJ2-7,-,CASSLGTHEQYF,TGTGCCAGCAGCTTAGGGACTCACGAGCAGTACTTC
-,TRBV5-4,TRBJ2-1,-,CASSLVYTSYNEQFF,TGTGCCAGCAGCTTGGTCTACACCTCCTACAATGAGCAGTTCTTC
-,TRBV5-1,TRBJ1-2,-,CASSLTSVGSAGYTF,TGCGCCAGCAGCTTGACCTCGGTCGGCTCAGCGGGCTACACCTTC
TRBD2,TRBV2,TRBJ2-7,few,CASTPLAATLAEQYF,TGTGCCAGCACCCCACTAGCGGCAACCCTGGCGGAGCAGTACTTC
-,TRBV28,TRBJ2-5,few,CASSLVGQQETQYF,TGTGCCAGCAGTTTGGTAGGACAGCAAGAGACCCAGTACTTC
TRBD1,TRBV30,TRBJ2-7,-,CAWSVGGQGAYEQYF,TGTGCCTGGAGTGTAGGGGGACAGGGGGCCTACGAGCAGTACTTC
-,TRBV10-3,TRBJ1-1,-,CAIRSTWNTEAFF,TGTGCCATCAGGTCCACATGGAACACTGAAGCTTTCTTT
TRBD1,TRBV2,TRBJ2-1,many,CASSETTVLGQADEQFF,TGTGCCAGCAGTGAAACCACTGTACTTGGACAGGCCGATGAGCAGTTCTTC
-,TRBV19,TRBJ1-2,once,CASSTEGPWGYTF,TGTGCCAGTAGTACAGAGGGCCCATGGGGCTACACCTTC
TRBD1,TRBV19,TRBJ2-2,-,CASSIRGLVGELFF,TGTGCCAGTAGTATCAGGGGGTTAGTCGGGGAGCTGTTTTTT
-,TRBV11-3,TRBJ2-1,-,CASSSPDYYNEQFF,TGTGCCAGCAGCTCACCGGACTACTACAATGAGCAGTTCTTC
-,TRBV10-3,TRBJ2-1,once,CAISPSTEGNEQFF,TGTGCCATAAGTCCTAGTACCGAGGGCAATGAGCAGTTCTTC
TRBD2,TRBV6-5,TRBJ2-7,-,CASSYSLPSGYEQYF,TGTGCCAGCAGTTACTCATTGCCTAGCGGCTACGAGCAGTACTTC
TRBD1,TRBV5-1,TRBJ2-1,-,CASSLSHGTDYNEQFF,TGCGCCAGCAGCTTGTCCCACGGGACAGATTACAATGAGCAGTTCTTC
TRBD1,TRBV28,TRBJ2-1,few,CASSLEGQGASGGYNEQFF,TGTGCCAGCAGTTTAGAGGGACAGGGGGCATCAGGAGGCTACAATGAGCAGTTCTTC
-,TRBV7-2,TRBJ2-1,-,CASSFFASSYNEQFF,TGTGCCAGCAGCTTTTTCGCGAGCTCCTACAATGAGCAGTTCTTC
-,TRBV18,TRBJ1-4,-,CASSPQATNEKLFF,TGTGCCAGCTCACCCCAGGCAACTAATGAAAAACTGTTTTTT
-,TRBV7-9,TRBJ2-2,-,CASSPGLWGHTGELFF,TGTGCCAGCAGCCCGGGTCTATGGGGGCACACCGGGGAGCTGTTTTTT
TRBD1,TRBV5-4,TRBJ1-1,-,CASRPQGVRTEAFF,TGTGCCAGCAGGCCTCAGGGGGTGCGCACTGAAGCTTTCTTT
TRBD1,TRBV7-8,TRBJ2-1,-,CASTDRESYNEQFF,TGTGCCAGCACCGACAGGGAATCTTACAATGAGCAGTTCTTC
-,TRBV19,TRBJ2-2,-,CASSIAALAGTGELFF,TGTGCCAGTAGTATAGCTGCCCTAGCTGGGACCGGGGAGCTGTTTTTT
TRBD1,TRBV11-2,TRBJ1-2,-,CASSRSQGVGYGYTF,TGTGCCAGCAGCAGATCCCAGGGGGTCGGCTATGGCTACACCTTC
-,TRBV28,TRBJ1-1,-,CASSSPWGEAFF,TGTGCCAGCAGTTCGCCCTGGGGAGAAGCTTTCTTT
-,TRBV7-8,TRBJ2-7,few,CASSWDWAWGEQYF,TGTGCCAGCAGCTGGGATTGGGCCTGGGGCGAGCAGTACTTC
TRBD2,TRBV25-1,TRBJ2-2,many,CASSESSGRPGELFF,TGTGCCAGCAGTGAGTCTAGCGGGAGACCCGGGGAGCTGTTTTTT
-,TRBV28,TRBJ1-1,-,CASSRDIREAFF,TGTGCCAGCAGCCGGGACATTAGAGAAGCTTTCTTT
-,TRBV5-1,TRBJ1-1,-,CASSFSENTEAFF,TGCGCCAGCAGCTTCTCGGAGAACACTGAAGCTTTCTTT
-,TRBV5-1,TRBJ2-3,-,CASSLGGAAQYF,TGCGCCAGCAGCTTGGGGGGTGCCGCGCAGTATTTT
-,TRBV6-1,TRBJ1-5,many,CASSEDINQPQHF,TGTGCCAGCAGTGAGGACATCAATCAGCCCCAGCATTTT
-,TRBV4-1,TRBJ2-2,once,CASSRMGLPTNTGELFF,TGCGCCAGCAGCAGGATGGGGCTGCCTACGAACACCGGGGAGCTGTTTTTT
-,TRBV30,TRBJ1-3,-,CAWRAWGRAIYF,TGTGCCTGGAGGGCATGGGGGAGGGCCATATATTTT
-,TRBV19,TRBJ1-1,-,CASRREVGTEAFF,TGTGCCAGTAGAAGAGAGGTGGGCACTGAAGCTTTCTTT
TRBD1,TRBV5-6,TRBJ1-3,-,CASSSGQGRNTIYF,TGTGCCAGCAGCTCGGGACAGGGTAGAAACACCATATATTTT
TRBD2,TRBV27,TRBJ2-3,once,CASSLSGRGTDTQYF,TGTGCCAGCAGTTTGAGCGGGAGGGGGACAGATACGCAGTATTTT
-,TRBV20-1,TRBJ2-5,few,CSARDIETQYF,TGCAGTGCTAGAGATATAGAGACCCAGTACTTC
-,TRBV11-2,TRBJ1-1,-,CASSLVAGTNTEAFF,TGTGCCAGCAGCTTAGTGGCGGGGACGAACACTGAAGCTTTCTTT
-,TRBV19,TRBJ2-2,-,CASSIGLGQSGVLHGPGELFF,TGTGCCAGTAGTATAGGCCTGGGGCAATCGGGCGTGTTACATGGCCCCGGGGAGCTGTTTTTT
-,TRBV6-4,TRBJ1-4,-,CASSDRGTDEKLFF,TGTGCCAGCAGTGACCGGGGGACGGATGAAAAACTGTTTTTT
TRBD1,TRBV11-2,TRBJ1-1,-,CASATGTGVGTEAFF,TGTGCCAGCGCAACCGGGACAGGGGTCGGGACTGAAGCTTTCTTT
TRBD1,TRBV19,TRBJ1-1,-,CASSGRDRGETEAFF,TGTGCCAGTAGTGGCCGGGACAGGGGAGAAACTGAAGCTTTCTTT
-,TRBV2,TRBJ1-1,few,CASGGQSGLNTEAFF,TGTGCCAGCGGGGGCCAGTCAGGGTTGAACACTGAAGCTTTCTTT
-,TRBV28,TRBJ1-1,-,CASSSAGGAHTEAFF,TGTGCCAGCAGTTCCGCCGGGGGGGCCCACACTGAAGCTTTCTTT
-,TRBV7-9,TRBJ2-3,few,CASSGDTQYF,TGTGCCAGCAGCGGGGATACGCAGTATTTT
-,TRBV19,TRBJ2-2,-,CASSIPAVNTGELFF,TGTGCCAGTAGTATTCCAGCGGTGAACACCGGGGAGCTGTTTTTT
TRBD1,TRBV7-9,TRBJ1-1,-,CASSRQGERTEAFF,TGTGCCAGCAGCCGACAGGGGGAAAGGACTGAAGCTTTCTTT
TRBD1,TRBV7-9,TRBJ2-2,-,CASSQRTGGTGELFF,TGTGCCAGCAGCCAGCGGACAGGCGGGACCGGGGAGCTGTTTTTT
TRBD2,TRBV7-3,TRBJ2-1,-,CASSQSSGRNNEQFF,TGTGCCAGCAGCCAATCTAGCGGGAGAAACAATGAGCAGTTCTTC
TRBD1,TRBV25-1,TRBJ2-7,once,CASTPRGQGARYEQYF,TGTGCCAGCACACCGAGGGGGCAGGGGGCACGGTACGAGCAGTACTTC